This T cell receptor (beta chain) was found in a study of shared clonotypes between healthy human individuals. Across the study: Per donor, CD8 memory used one plate, CD8 naive used two, CD4 memory used three and CD4 naive used three. Regarding the study as a whole: Around 4.7% of naive CD4 clonotypes were shared across several donors. Donors were few, which limited the genetic and exposure-history diversity represented.

As handled by the study authors: Junction-only sequences produced by ImmunoSEQ had no quality scores, so filtering differed. Sequencing was performed with immunoSEQ multiplex PCR; in TCRdb, only in-frame clones are kept and a portion is missing. V and J calls plus clone size are reproduced from that table; the DNA served to infer D and trimming. This table holds roughly 2.1 million clones, 93% found once. With regard to this clone: The antigen remains undetermined.

Terminally differentiated effector memory CD45RA+ cells were left out of the naive CD8 fraction, which was CD45RO-negative and positively selected for CCR7. There are 15 residues in the CDR3. From germline, CDR1 is LGHNA and CDR2 YSLEER. Trimming shortened V by 1 base and J by 8 bases, and 15 bases separated the two germline ends. This TCR was recovered from a man aged 18 to 29 in good health. Some clones in this sample may be carry-over from other donors' samples. The chain employs TRBV4-3 and TRBJ2-1; D perhaps matches TRBD2 (7 bases). Sequenced input: naive CD8+ T cells from PBMCs. CDR3 in DNA: TGCGCCAGCAGCCAAGGCCTAGCGGAGGGGGATGAGCAGTTCTTC. Protein: CASSQGLAEGDEQFF.